Presented here are 28 T cell receptor beta chains from one specimen sequenced in a study of T cells expressing NK-cell markers. TCRdb re-called the 5' RACE reads; one entry per CDR3 protein, DNA not given. This repertoire includes over 250,000 distinct CDR3 sequences. Sequencing was done on a sample of blood T cells: a sorted CD56 or NKG2C T cell subset, CD4+ or CD8+ T cells, or bulk PBMC T cells (not recorded which). These receptors were collected from a woman between 18 and 75 years old in good health.

CDR3 residues: CASSVAGALTDTQYF. V and J are TRBV12-3 or TRBV12-4 and TRBJ2-3; TCRdb selects TRBD2, and the lack of DNA leaves this call unchecked. The CDR3 totals 15 residues.

This chain uses TRBV9 with TRBJ2-1; the TRBD2 assignment by TCRdb is unverifiable without DNA. The germline gives CDR1 SGDLS, CDR2 YYNGEE. There are 16 residues in the CDR3. CDR3 amino acids: CASSAEGGSWYNEQFF.

J is TRBJ1-6 and V is TRBV18; absent DNA, TCRdb's TRBD1 call cannot be checked. From germline, CDR1 is KGHSH and CDR2 LQKENI. The CDR3 length is 18 residues. CDR3 amino acids: CASSPQNVLTVGNSPLHF.

The chain links TRBV7-2 to TRBJ2-5; the TCRdb D gene call, TRBD2, has no DNA to confirm it. The CDR3 is 15 amino acids. Per germline, CDR1 SGHTA and CDR2 FQGNSA. CDR3 amino acids: CASSFGLAGGETQYF.

The chain combines TRBV18 with TRBJ1-1. CDR3 size: 17 residues. Germline V gene lookup returns CDR1 KGHSH and CDR2 LQKENI. CDR3 in amino acids: CASSPVLGGRADTEAFF.

The chain has TRBV7-8 and TRBJ2-3; TCRdb's D call, TRBD2, is unchecked because there is no DNA. Germline CDR1 and CDR2: SGHVS and FQNEAQ. The CDR3 totals 16 residues. CDR3 amino acids: CASSLIAEGPTDTQYF.

The gene calls are TRBV20-1 and TRBJ2-6; the D call of TRBD1 rests on TCRdb alone, since no DNA is present to check it. Germline values: CDR1 DFQATT, CDR2 SNEGSKA (reference sequence). The CDR3 loop spans 16 amino acids. The CDR3 sequence is CSAPKGAYSGANVLTF.

The rearrangement joins TRBV6-2 or TRBV6-3 to TRBJ2-6. The CDR3 runs to 15 residues. Germline loops: CDR1 MNHEY, CDR2 SVGEGT. CDR3 in amino acids: CASSDRISGANVLTF.

The chain couples TRBV29-1 to TRBJ1-1; TCRdb designates TRBD1, a call that cannot be tested without DNA. CDR3 length equals 11 residues. Germline V lookup: CDR1 SQVTM, CDR2 ANQGSEA. Here the CDR3 reads CSVWGVAEAFF.

CDR3 loop: CASSFPAFQETQYF. The chain has TRBV7-2 and TRBJ2-5. This CDR3 region has 14 residues. Germline values: CDR1 SGHTA, CDR2 FQGNSA.

The V gene is TRBV6-6, the J gene TRBJ2-7; the TCRdb call, TRBD1, lacks DNA for checking. CDR1 and CDR2 from the germline V gene are MNHNY and SVGAGI (reference sequence). CDR3 length equals 13 residues. CDR3 loop: CASSPGPDYEQYF.

This rearrangement joins TRBV20-1 to TRBJ2-2; TCRdb's D call of TRBD2 is untestable without DNA. Germline V CDR1 and CDR2: DFQATT, SNEGSKA (reference sequence). The CDR3 sequence is 14 residues long. CDR3 sequence: CSAGSGRTAGELFF.

The J gene is TRBJ2-2, the V gene TRBV20-1. CDR1 and CDR2 from the germline V gene are DFQATT and SNEGSKA (reference sequence). This CDR3 is 13 amino acids long. CDR3: CSASPRNTGELFF.

V and J are TRBV20-1 and TRBJ2-4; TCRdb returns TRBD2, unconfirmable since there is no DNA. The CDR3 contains 15 residues. Germline CDR1 DFQATT, CDR2 SNEGSKA (reference sequence). CDR3 sequence: CSAGAGGIPLNIQYF.

CDR3 in amino acids: CASSQADRVGGEKLFF. V gene TRBV4-1 combines with J gene TRBJ1-4; the D call of TRBD1 rests on TCRdb alone, since no DNA is present to check it. CDR1 and CDR2 from the germline V gene are MGHRA and YSYEKL. The CDR3 extends over 16 amino acids.

The V call is TRBV20-1, the J call TRBJ2-5. Germline V lookup: CDR1 DFQATT, CDR2 SNEGSKA (reference sequence). CDR3 length: 14 amino acids. This CDR3 is CSARESILGETQYF.

The rearrangement uses TRBV5-4 and TRBJ2-3; without DNA, the TCRdb call of TRBD2 cannot be checked. The CDR3 contains 15 residues. CDR1 SGHNT and CDR2 YYREEE come from the germline V gene (reference sequence). The CDR3 loop is CASSSPSRGGDTQYF.

The chain has TRBV20-1 and TRBJ2-1; the D gene TCRdb calls, TRBD2, cannot be checked with no DNA. The V gene's germline CDR1 is DFQATT and CDR2 SNEGSKA (reference sequence). The CDR3 is 16 amino acids. The CDR3 is CSARAPVAVTYNEQFF.

The V gene is TRBV5-1, the J gene TRBJ2-1; the D gene TCRdb calls, TRBD1, cannot be checked with no DNA. CDR3 length: 14 residues. Per the germline V gene, CDR1 is SGHRS and CDR2 is YFSETQ. CDR3 residues: CASSWGQGHNEQFF. The variable domain in full, with the rest retrieved from reference TRBV5-1 and TRBJ2-1, is KAGVTQTPRYLIKTRGQQVTLSCSPISGHRSVSWYQQTPGQGLQFLFEYFSETQRNKGNFPGRFSGRQFSNSRSEMNVSTLELGDSALYLCASSWGQGHNEQFFGPGTRLTVL.

The J gene is TRBJ1-5, the V gene TRBV19. Per the germline V gene, CDR1 is LNHDA and CDR2 is SQIVND (reference sequence). The CDR3 has 15 amino acids. CDR3 region: CASSTAAGFDQPQHF. Drawing the rest from reference TRBV19 and TRBJ1-5, the complete variable domain is DGGITQSPKYLFRKEGQNVTLSCEQNLNHDAMYWYRQDPGQGLRLIYYSQIVNDFQKGDIAEGYSVSREKKESFPLTVTSAQKNPTAFYLCASSTAAGFDQPQHFGDGTRLSIL.

The chain recombines TRBV10-3 with TRBJ2-1; TCRdb lists TRBD2, though no DNA is available to test this call. The V gene's germline CDR1 is ENHRY and CDR2 SYGVKD. The CDR3 contains 15 residues. The CDR3 loop is CAISAGLAAYNEQFF.

The chain uses TRBV7-2 and TRBJ2-5; TCRdb gives TRBD1 as the D gene, but with no DNA this cannot be confirmed. Germline V gene lookup returns CDR1 SGHTA and CDR2 FQGNSA. This CDR3 is built from 14 residues. The chain's CDR3 is CASSPRTRRETQYF.

The chain has TRBV20-1 and TRBJ1-2; as DNA is missing, the TRBD1 call by TCRdb cannot be tested. The CDR3 length is 14 residues. The germline V gene has CDR1 DFQATT and CDR2 SNEGSKA (reference sequence). The CDR3 reads CSAKTGTGLWGYTF.

This chain uses TRBV29-1 with TRBJ2-2; without DNA, the TCRdb call of TRBD1 cannot be checked. CDR3 length: 14 residues. The germline CDR1 and CDR2 sequences are SQVTM and ANQGSEA. CDR3 sequence reads: CSGGTTSNTGELFF.

The chain combines TRBV12-3 or TRBV12-4 with TRBJ2-1. This CDR3 is 13 amino acids long. CDR3 protein: CASSFGLPNEQFF.

V gene TRBV5-1 combines with J gene TRBJ2-5; the TRBD1 assignment by TCRdb is unverifiable without DNA. This CDR3 has 15 residues. CDR1 and CDR2 (germline): SGHRS, YFSETQ. The CDR3 reads CASSHGTGGQETQYF.

This sequence joins TRBV12-3 or TRBV12-4 and TRBJ2-7; without DNA, the TCRdb call of TRBD2 cannot be checked. The CDR3 has 15 amino acids. The CDR3: CASGWGLAASGEQYF.

The chain couples TRBV20-1 to TRBJ2-5; the D call of TRBD2 rests on TCRdb alone, since no DNA is present to check it. CDR1 DFQATT and CDR2 SNEGSKA come from the germline V gene (reference sequence). The CDR3 is 13 amino acids. CDR3 in amino acids: CSAISSGKETQYF.